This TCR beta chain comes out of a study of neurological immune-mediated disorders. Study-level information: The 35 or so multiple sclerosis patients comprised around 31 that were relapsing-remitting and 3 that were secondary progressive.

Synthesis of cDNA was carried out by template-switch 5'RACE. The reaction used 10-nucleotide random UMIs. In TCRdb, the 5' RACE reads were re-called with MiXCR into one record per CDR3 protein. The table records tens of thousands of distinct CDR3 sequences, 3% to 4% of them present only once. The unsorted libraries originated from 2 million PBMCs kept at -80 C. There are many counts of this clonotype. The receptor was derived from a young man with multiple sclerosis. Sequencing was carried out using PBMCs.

CDR3 amino acids: CASSLEGDTQYF. CDR3 DNA sequence: TGCGCCAGCAGCTTGGAGGGGGATACGCAGTATTTT. This chain connects TRBV5-1 to TRBJ2-3; possible D gene TRBD1, 5 bases. V lost 0 bases, J lost 6 bases, and 5 bases lay in between. CDR3 length: 12 residues. Germline loops: CDR1 SGHRS, CDR2 YFSETQ.